This T cell receptor (beta chain) was captured by sequencing in a study of cytomegalovirus exposure and HLA in healthy donors. Whole-study results and caveats: With later analysis, a missense DCLRE1C variant became linked to TCR beta V- and J-gene trimming. The study listed around 150 cytomegalovirus-associated TCR beta chains. Apparent HLA restriction characterized most CMV-associated TCR beta chains in a later analysis. Previous analysis showed most TCR beta V segments were productive about 87% or about 30% of the time.

As concerns this clone: Its antigen is as yet unknown.

13 Jbeta primers and 60 Vbeta primers were used for the PCR. Using immunoSEQ multiplex PCR, the repertoire was profiled, and TCRdb retains in-frame clones only, with some absent. The repertoire holds roughly 100,000 clones, with 80% to 85% as singletons. This CDR3 is 17 amino acids long. V lost 5 bases to trimming and J lost 4 bases, with 21 bases between them. CDR1 and CDR2 from the germline V gene are WNHNN and SYGVQD (reference sequence). The TCR was taken from a man aged 25 to 40 in good health and CMV-seropositive. The chain is built from TRBV10-1 and TRBJ1-5; TRBD1 might be the D (6 bases). Sequencing was done on a sample of PBMCs. The CDR3 loop is CASSIGTREGENQPQHF. The CDR3, as DNA: TGCGCCAGCAGTATAGGGACAAGGGAAGGTGAAAATCAGCCCCAGCATTTT.